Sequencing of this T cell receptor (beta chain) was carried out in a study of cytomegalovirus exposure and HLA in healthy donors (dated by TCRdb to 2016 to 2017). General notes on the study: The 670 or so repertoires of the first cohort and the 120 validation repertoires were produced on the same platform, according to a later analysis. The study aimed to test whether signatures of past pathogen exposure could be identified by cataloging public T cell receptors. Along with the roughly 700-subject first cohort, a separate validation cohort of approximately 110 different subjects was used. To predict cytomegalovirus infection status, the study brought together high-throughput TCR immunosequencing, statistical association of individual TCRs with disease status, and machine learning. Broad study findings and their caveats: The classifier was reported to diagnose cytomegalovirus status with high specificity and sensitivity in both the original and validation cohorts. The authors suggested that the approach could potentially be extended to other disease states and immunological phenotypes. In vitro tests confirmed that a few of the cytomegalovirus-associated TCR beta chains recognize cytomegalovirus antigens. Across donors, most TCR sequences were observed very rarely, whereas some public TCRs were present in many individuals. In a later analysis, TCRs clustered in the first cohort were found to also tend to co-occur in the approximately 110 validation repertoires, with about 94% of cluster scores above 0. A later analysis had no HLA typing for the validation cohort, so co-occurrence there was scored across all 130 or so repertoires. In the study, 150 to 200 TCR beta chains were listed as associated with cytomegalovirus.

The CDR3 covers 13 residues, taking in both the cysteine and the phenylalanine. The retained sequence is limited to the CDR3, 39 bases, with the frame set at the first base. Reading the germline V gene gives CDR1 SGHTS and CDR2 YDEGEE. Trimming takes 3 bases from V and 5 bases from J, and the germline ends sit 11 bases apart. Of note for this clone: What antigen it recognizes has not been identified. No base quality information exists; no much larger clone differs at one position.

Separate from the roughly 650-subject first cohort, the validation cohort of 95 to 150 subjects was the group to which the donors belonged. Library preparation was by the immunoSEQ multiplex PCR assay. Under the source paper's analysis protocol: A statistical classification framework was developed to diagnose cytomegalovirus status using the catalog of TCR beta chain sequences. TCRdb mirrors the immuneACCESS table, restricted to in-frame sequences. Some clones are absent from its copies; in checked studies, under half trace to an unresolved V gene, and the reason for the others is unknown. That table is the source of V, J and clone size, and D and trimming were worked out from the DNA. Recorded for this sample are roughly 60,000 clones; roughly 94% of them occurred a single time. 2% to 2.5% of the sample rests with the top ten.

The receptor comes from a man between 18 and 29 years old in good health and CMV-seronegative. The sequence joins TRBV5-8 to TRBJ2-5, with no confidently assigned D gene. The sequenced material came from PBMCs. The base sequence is TGTGCCAGCAGCTCCCTTATGGCTGAGACCCAGTACTTC. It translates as CASSSLMAETQYF.